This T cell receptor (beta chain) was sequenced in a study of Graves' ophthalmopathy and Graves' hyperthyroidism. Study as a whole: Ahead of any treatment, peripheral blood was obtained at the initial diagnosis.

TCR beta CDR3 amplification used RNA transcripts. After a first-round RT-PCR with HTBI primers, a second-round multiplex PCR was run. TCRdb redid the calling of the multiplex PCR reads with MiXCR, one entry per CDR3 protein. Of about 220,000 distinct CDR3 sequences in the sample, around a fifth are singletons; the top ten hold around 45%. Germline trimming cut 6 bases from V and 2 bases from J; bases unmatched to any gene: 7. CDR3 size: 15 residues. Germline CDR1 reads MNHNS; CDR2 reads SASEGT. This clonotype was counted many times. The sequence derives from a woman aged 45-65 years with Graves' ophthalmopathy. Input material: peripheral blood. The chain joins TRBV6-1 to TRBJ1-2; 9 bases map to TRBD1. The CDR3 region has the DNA TGTGCCAGCAGCCCCGGGACAGGGAAAAACTATGGCTACACCTTC. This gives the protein CASSPGTGKNYGYTF.